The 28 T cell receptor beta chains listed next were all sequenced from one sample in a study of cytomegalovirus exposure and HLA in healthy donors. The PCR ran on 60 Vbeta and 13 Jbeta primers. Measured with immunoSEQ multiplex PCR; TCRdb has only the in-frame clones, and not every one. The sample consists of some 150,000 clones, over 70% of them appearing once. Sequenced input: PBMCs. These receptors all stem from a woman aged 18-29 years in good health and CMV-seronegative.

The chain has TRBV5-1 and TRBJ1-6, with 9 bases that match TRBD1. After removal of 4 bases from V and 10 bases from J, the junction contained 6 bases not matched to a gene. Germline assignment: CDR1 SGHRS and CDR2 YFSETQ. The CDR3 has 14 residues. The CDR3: CASSPGQGESPLHF. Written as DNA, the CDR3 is TGCGCCAGCAGCCCGGGACAGGGAGAATCACCCCTCCACTTT.

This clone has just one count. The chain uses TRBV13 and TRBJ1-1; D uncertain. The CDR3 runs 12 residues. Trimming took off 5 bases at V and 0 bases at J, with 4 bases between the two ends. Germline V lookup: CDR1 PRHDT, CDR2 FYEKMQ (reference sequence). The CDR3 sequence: CASSRVNTEAFF. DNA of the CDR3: TGTGCCAGCAGCCGGGTGAACACTGAAGCTTTCTTT. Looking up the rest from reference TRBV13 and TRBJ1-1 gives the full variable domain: AAGVIQSPRHLIKEKRETATLKCYPIPRHDTVYWYQQGPGQDPQFLISFYEKMQSDKGSIPDRFSAQQFSDYHSELNMSSLELGDSALYFCASSRVNTEAFFGQGTRLTVV.

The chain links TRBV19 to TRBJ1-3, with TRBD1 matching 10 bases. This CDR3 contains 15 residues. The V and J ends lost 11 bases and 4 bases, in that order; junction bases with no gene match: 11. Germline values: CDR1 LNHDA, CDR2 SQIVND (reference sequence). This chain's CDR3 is CAAGQGSSSGNTIYF. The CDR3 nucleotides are TGTGCCGCGGGACAGGGGAGTTCTTCAGGAAACACCATATATTTT.

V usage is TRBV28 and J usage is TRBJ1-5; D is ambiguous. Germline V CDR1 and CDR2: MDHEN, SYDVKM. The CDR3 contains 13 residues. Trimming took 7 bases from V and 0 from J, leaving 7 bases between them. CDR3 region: CASTTPSNQPQHF. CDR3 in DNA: TGTGCCAGCACGACACCTAGCAATCAGCCCCAGCATTTT.

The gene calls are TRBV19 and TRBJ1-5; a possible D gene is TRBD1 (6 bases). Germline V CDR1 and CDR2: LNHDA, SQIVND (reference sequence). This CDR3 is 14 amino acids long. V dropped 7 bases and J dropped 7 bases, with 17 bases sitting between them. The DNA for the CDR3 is TGTGCCAGTATCCCACAGGGTTCTGGACAGCCCCAGCATTTT. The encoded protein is CASIPQGSGQPQHF.

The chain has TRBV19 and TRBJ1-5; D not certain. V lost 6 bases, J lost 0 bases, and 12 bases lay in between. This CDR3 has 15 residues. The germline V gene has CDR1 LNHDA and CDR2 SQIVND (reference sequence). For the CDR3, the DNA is TGTGCCAGTAGGCCGAGACTCTATAGCAATCAGCCCCAGCATTTT. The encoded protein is CASRPRLYSNQPQHF.

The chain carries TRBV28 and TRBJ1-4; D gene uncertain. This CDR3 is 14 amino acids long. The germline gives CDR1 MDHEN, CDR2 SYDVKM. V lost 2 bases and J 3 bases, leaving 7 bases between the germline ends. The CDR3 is CASSLEGANEKLFF. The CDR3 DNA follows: TGTGCCAGCAGTTTAGAGGGAGCTAATGAAAAACTGTTTTTT.

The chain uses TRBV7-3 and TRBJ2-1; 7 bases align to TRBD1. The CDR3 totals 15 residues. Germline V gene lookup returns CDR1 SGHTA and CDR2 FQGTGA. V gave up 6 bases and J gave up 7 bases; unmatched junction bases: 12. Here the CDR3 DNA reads TGTGCCAGCAGGCCAGGGGGTACGGGACCTAATGAGCAGTTCTTC. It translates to CASRPGGTGPNEQFF.

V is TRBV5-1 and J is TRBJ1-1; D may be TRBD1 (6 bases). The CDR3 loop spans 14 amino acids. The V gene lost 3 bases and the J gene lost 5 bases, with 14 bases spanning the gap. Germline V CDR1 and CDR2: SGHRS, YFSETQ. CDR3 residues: CASSSNREPTEAFF. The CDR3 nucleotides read TGCGCCAGCAGCTCAAACAGGGAACCAACTGAAGCTTTCTTT. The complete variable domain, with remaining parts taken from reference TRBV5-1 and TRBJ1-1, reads KAGVTQTPRYLIKTRGQQVTLSCSPISGHRSVSWYQQTPGQGLQFLFEYFSETQRNKGNFPGRFSGRQFSNSRSEMNVSTLELGDSALYLCASSSNREPTEAFFGQGTRLTVV.

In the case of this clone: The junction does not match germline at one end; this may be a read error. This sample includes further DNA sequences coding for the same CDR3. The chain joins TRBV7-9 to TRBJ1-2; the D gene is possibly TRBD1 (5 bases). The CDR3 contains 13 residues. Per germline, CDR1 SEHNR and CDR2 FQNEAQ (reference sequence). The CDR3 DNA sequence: TGTGCCAGCAGCTTACAGGGCGGTAGCGGCTACACCTTT. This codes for CASSLQGGSGYTF.

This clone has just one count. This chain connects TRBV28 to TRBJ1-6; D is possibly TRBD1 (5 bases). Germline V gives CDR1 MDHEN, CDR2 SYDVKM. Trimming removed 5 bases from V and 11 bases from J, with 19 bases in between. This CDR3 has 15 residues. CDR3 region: CASSPRTFPVPPLHF. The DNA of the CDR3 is TGTGCCAGCAGTCCGAGGACATTCCCGGTTCCACCCCTCCACTTT.

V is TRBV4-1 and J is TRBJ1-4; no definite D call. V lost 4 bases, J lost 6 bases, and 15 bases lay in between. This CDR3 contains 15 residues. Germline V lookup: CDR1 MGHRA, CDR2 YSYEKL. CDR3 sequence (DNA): TGCGCCAGCAGCCTTCTTGGGCAGTTTCATGAAAAACTGTTTTTT. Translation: CASSLLGQFHEKLFF.

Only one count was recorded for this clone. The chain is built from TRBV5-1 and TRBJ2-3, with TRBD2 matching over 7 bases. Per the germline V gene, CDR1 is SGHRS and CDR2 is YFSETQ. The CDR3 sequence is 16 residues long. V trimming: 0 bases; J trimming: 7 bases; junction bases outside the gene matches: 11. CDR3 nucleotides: TGCGCCAGCAGCTTGGAGGCTAGCGGAGGAGTGTATACGCAGTATTTT. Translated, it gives CASSLEASGGVYTQYF.

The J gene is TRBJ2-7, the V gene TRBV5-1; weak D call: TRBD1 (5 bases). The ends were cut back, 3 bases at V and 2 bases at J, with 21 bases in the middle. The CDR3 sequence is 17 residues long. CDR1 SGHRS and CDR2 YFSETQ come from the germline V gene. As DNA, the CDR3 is TGCGCCAGCAGCTCCTACCCTGGGGCAGAACGCCCCTACGAGCAGTACTTC. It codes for CASSSYPGAERPYEQYF. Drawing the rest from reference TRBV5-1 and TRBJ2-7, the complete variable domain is KAGVTQTPRYLIKTRGQQVTLSCSPISGHRSVSWYQQTPGQGLQFLFEYFSETQRNKGNFPGRFSGRQFSNSRSEMNVSTLELGDSALYLCASSSYPGAERPYEQYFGPGTRLTVT.

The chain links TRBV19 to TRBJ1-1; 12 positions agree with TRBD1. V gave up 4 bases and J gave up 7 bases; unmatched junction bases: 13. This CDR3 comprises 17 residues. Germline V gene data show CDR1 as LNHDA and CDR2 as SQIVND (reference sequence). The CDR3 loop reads CASSTLGTGGLYNEAFF. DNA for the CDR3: TGTGCCAGTAGTACCCTTGGGACAGGGGGCTTATATAATGAAGCTTTCTTT.

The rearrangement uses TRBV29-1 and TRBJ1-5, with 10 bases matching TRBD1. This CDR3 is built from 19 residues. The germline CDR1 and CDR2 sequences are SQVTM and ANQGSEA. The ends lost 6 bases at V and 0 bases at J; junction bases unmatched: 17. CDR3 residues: CSVERQGATGPHSNQPQHF. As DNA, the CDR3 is TGCAGCGTAGAAAGACAGGGGGCCACTGGCCCCCATAGCAATCAGCCCCAGCATTTT.

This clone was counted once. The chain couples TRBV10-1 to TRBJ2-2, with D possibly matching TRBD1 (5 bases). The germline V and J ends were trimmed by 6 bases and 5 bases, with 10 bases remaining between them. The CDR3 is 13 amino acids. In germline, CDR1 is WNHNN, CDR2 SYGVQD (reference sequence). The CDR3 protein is CASRARVTGELFF. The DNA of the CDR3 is TGCGCCAGCAGGGCCAGGGTTACCGGGGAGCTGTTTTTT.

DNA for the CDR3: TGTGCCAGCTCACCACCGCGGCAGCCCAATGAAAAACTGTTTTTT. This sequence encodes CASSPPRQPNEKLFF. This chain connects TRBV18 to TRBJ1-4; D unresolved. This CDR3 is built from 15 residues. V was shortened by 0 bases and J by 5 bases, with 10 bases between the two germline ends. Looked up from germline, CDR1 is KGHSH and CDR2 is LQKENI.

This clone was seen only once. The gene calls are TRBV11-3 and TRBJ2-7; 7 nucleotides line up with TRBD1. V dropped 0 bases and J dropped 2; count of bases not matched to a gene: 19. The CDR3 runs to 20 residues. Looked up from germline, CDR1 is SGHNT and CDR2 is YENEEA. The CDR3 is CASSLDPPRTGSIGAYEQYF. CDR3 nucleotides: TGTGCCAGCAGCTTAGATCCCCCGAGGACAGGATCTATAGGGGCCTACGAGCAGTACTTC.

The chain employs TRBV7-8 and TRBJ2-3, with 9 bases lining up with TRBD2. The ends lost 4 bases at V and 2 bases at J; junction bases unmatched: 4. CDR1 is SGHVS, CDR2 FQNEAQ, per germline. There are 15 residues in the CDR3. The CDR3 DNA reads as TGTGCCAGCAGCTCCCAGCGGGGGGTCACAGATACGCAGTATTTT. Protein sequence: CASSSQRGVTDTQYF.

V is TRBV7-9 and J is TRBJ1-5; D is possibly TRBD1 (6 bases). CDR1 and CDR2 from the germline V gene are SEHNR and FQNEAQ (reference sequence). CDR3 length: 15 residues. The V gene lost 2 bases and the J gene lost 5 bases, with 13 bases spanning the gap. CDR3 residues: CASSLRGGLDQPQHF. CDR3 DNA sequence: TGTGCCAGCAGCTTAAGGGGGGGGCTCGATCAGCCCCAGCATTTT.

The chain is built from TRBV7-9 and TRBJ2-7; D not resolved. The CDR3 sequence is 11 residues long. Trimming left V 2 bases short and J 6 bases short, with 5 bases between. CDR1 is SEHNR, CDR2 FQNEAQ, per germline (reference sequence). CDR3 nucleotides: TGTGCCAGCAGCTTAAGCTCCGAGCAGTACTTC. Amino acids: CASSLSSEQYF. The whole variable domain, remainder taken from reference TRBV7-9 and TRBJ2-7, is DTGVSQNPRHKITKRGQNVTFRCDPISEHNRLYWYRQTLGQGPEFLTYFQNEAQLEKSRLLSDRFSAERPKGSFSTLEIQRTEQGDSAMYLCASSLSSEQYFGPGTRLTVT.

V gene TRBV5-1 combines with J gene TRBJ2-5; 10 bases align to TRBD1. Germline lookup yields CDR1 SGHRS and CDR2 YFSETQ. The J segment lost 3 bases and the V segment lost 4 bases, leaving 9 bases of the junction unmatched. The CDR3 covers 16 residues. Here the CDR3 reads CASSLYPGQGKETQYF. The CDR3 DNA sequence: TGCGCCAGCAGCCTTTATCCGGGACAGGGGAAAGAGACCCAGTACTTC.

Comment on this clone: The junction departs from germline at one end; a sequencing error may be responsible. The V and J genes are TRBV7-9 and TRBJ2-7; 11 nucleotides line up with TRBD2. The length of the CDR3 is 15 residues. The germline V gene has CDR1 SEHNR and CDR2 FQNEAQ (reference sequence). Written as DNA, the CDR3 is TGTTCCAGCAGCGTACCTAGCGGGGGGCTCTACGAGCAGTACTTC. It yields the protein CSSSVPSGGLYEQYF.

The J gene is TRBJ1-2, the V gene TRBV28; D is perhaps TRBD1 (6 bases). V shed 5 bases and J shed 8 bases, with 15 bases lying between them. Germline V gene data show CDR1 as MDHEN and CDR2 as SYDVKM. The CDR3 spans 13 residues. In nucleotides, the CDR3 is TGTGCCAGCAGTCCTTCGACAGGATGGGGCTACACCTTC. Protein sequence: CASSPSTGWGYTF.

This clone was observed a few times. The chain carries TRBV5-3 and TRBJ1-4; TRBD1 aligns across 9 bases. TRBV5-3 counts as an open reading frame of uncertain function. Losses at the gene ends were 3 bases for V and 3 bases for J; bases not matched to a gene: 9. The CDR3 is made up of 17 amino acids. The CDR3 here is CARSCEGTGKSNEKLFF. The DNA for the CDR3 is TGTGCCAGAAGCTGTGAGGGGACAGGGAAATCTAATGAAAAACTGTTTTTT.

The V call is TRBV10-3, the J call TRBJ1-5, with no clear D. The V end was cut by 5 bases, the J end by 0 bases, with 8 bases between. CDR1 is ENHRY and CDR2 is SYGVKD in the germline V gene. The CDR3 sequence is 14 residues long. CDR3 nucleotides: TGTGCCATCAGTAACGTCTATAGCAATCAGCCCCAGCATTTT. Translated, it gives CAISNVYSNQPQHF.

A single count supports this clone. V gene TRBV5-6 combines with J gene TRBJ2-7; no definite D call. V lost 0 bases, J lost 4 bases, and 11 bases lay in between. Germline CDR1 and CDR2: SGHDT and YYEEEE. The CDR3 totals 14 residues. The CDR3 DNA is TGTGCCAGCAGCTTGGGTATAGAGCCGTACGAGCAGTACTTC. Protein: CASSLGIEPYEQYF.